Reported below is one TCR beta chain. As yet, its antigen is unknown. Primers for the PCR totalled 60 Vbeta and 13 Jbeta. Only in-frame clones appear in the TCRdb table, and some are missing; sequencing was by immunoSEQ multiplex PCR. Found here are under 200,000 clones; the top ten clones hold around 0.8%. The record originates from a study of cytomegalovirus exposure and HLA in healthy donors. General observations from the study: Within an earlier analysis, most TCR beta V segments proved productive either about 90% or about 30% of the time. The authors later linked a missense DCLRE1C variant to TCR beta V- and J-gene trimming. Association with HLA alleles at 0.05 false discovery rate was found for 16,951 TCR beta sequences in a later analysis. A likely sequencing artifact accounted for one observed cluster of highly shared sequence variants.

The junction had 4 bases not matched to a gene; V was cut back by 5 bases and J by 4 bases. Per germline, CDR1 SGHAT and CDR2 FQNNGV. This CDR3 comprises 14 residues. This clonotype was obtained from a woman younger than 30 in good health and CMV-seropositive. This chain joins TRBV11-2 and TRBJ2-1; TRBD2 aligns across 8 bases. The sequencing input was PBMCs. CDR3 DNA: TGTGCCAGCAGCCCTAGCGGGCCTTACAATGAGCAGTTCTTC. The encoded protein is CASSPSGPYNEQFF.